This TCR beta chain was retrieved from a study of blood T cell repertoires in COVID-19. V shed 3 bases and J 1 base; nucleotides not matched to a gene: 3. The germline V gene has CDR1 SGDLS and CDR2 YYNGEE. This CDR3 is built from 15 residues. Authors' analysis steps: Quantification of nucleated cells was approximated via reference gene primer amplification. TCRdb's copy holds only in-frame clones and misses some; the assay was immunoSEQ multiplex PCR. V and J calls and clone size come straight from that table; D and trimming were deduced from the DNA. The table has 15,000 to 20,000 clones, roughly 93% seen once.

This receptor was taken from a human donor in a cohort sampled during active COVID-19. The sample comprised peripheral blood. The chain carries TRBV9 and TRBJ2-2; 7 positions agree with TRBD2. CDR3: CASSGGGQNTGELFF. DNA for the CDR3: TGTGCCAGCAGCGGCGGGGGTCAGAACACCGGGGAGCTGTTTTTT.